A selection of T cell receptor beta chains follows, all from one sample in a study of T cell responses to AZD1222 COVID-19 vaccine. The table came from immunoSEQ multiplex PCR; TCRdb's copy has only in-frame clones and leaves some out. The sample has about 120,000 clones; roughly 86% are singletons. Specimen: peripheral blood, collected on day 0 of AZD1222 vaccination. The source of these receptors is an adult in good health. The conserved cysteine and the conserved F or W are not part of the CDR3 here. A D gene is named only where the DNA matches it firmly.

11,-,TRBJ2-3,TRBV5-1,ASSRGYTDTQY
12,-,TRBJ1-1,TRBV6-5,ASNYAEGNTEAF
11,-,TRBJ2-1,TRBV30,AWSVLLHNEQF
14,TRBD1,TRBJ2-2,TRBV5-1,ASRRDRGRPTGELF
14,TRBD1,TRBJ2-2,TRBV18,ASSQQGGANTGELF
11,-,TRBJ2-1,TRBV10-3,AISESGYNEQF
7,-,TRBJ1-5,TRBV24-1,ATNITGH
14,-,TRBJ1-2,TRBV7-8,ASSFRTNGGNYGYT
10,-,TRBJ1-2,TRBV27,ASRRANYGYT
12,TRBD2,TRBJ2-7,TRBV6-5,ASTPGGSFYEQY
11,-,TRBJ1-1,TRBV7-9,ASSSAVNTEAF
12,-,TRBJ2-1,TRBV5-8,ASSGGAHVNEQF
13,TRBD1,TRBJ1-5,TRBV18,ASSQGAGGNQPQH
11,-,TRBJ2-7,TRBV5-1,ASSSGRSYEQY
14,TRBD2,TRBJ2-1,TRBV7-2,ASRLMGLAGVGEQF
13,-,TRBJ2-1,TRBV6-2/TRBV6-3,ASSYAGSSYNEQF
13,-,TRBJ1-1,TRBV6-5,ASSYPVQGNTEAF
11,-,TRBJ2-5,TRBV7-3,ASSPGRVETQY